A selection of T cell receptor beta chains follows, all from one sample in a study of cytomegalovirus exposure and HLA in healthy donors. The method was immunoSEQ multiplex PCR; TCRdb's version includes in-frame clones alone and lacks a portion of them. The sample shows 65,000 to 95,000 clones, 60% to 75% of them seen only once. Sequenced input: PBMCs. These receptor sequences come from a man between 65 and 79 years old in good health and CMV-seronegative. CDR3s include the opening cysteine and the closing phenylalanine or tryptophan. The order of the fields is clone size, V gene, D gene, J gene, CDR3 protein, CDR3 DNA. A D gene is named only where the DNA matches it firmly. Only part of the rows carry a size: once, few, many, or a class if the clone is expanded.

-	TRBV19	-	TRBJ2-1	CASSINRAPGVLRFF	TGTGCCAGTAGTATTAACCGGGCCCCGGGAGTGCTTCGGTTCTTC
-	TRBV28	-	TRBJ1-3	CASRGGMTGNTIYF	TGTGCCAGCAGAGGAGGAATGACTGGAAACACCATATATTTT
-	TRBV30	TRBD2	TRBJ2-1	CAWSKGLAGIEQFF	TGTGCCTGGAGTAAGGGACTAGCGGGAATTGAGCAGTTCTTC
-	TRBV5-4	TRBD2	TRBJ2-2	CASSGLAGGNTGELFF	TGTGCCAGCAGCGGGCTAGCGGGAGGGAACACCGGGGAGCTGTTTTTT
-	TRBV5-7	-	TRBJ2-3	CASSLTPGVSTDTQYF	TGTGCCAGCAGCCTCACCCCAGGGGTTAGCACAGATACGCAGTATTTT
-	TRBV9	TRBD1	TRBJ2-3	CASSESGTGGLVGTDTQYF	TGTGCCAGCAGCGAGTCCGGGACAGGGGGGCTCGTTGGCACAGATACGCAGTATTTT
-	TRBV12-5	-	TRBJ2-7	CASGLAPGYEQYF	TGTGCTAGTGGTTTGGCCCCGGGCTACGAGCAGTACTTC
-	TRBV19	TRBD1	TRBJ1-2	CASGRRGTGYGYTF	TGTGCCAGCGGTCGGAGGGGGACAGGGTATGGCTACACCTTC
few	TRBV14	-	TRBJ1-1	CASSQGQFGTEAFF	TGTGCCAGCAGCCAAGGACAGTTCGGAACTGAAGCTTTCTTT
few	TRBV19	TRBD1	TRBJ1-4	CASSQGGTPSEKLFF	TGTGCCAGTAGTCAGGGGGGCACCCCTTCTGAAAAACTGTTTTTT
-	TRBV6-1	-	TRBJ2-7	CASSGRETLTYEQYF	TGTGCCAGCAGTGGACGTGAGACATTGACCTACGAGCAGTACTTC
-	TRBV29-1	TRBD2	TRBJ2-1	CSVHGLAGGPSSYNEQFF	TGCAGCGTCCACGGACTAGCGGGGGGGCCGAGCTCCTACAATGAGCAGTTCTTC
few	TRBV5-6	-	TRBJ1-2	CASSPTGIYYGYTF	TGTGCCAGCAGCCCAACCGGGATCTACTATGGCTACACCTTC
-	TRBV19	TRBD1	TRBJ1-5	CASSRDRGSNQPQHF	TGTGCCAGTAGTAGGGACAGGGGAAGCAATCAGCCCCAGCATTTT
once	TRBV6-5	-	TRBJ2-1	CASSWTVLGEQFF	TGTGCCAGCAGTTGGACAGTGCTGGGTGAGCAGTTCTTC
-	TRBV7-8	-	TRBJ2-1	CASSHALEWDGGYNEQFF	TGTGCCAGCAGCCACGCCCTGGAGTGGGACGGGGGCTACAATGAGCAGTTCTTC
-	TRBV29-1	-	TRBJ1-4	CSAEGGIGEKLFF	TGCAGCGCCGAGGGTGGTATCGGTGAAAAACTGTTTTTT
-	TRBV12-5	TRBD1	TRBJ1-2	CASGLVRDSTNYGYTF	TGTGCTAGTGGTTTGGTCCGGGACAGCACTAACTATGGCTACACCTTC
once	TRBV10-1	TRBD2	TRBJ2-3	CASSESLAGSGDTQYF	TGCGCCAGCAGTGAGTCGTTAGCGGGATCGGGAGATACGCAGTATTTT
-	TRBV7-9	TRBD1	TRBJ1-2	CSSSLDRGGNYGYTF	TGTTCCAGCAGCCTCGACAGGGGAGGTAACTATGGCTACACCTTC
-	TRBV11-3	TRBD1	TRBJ1-1	CASSLGQGSTEAFF	TGTGCCAGCAGCTTAGGACAGGGGAGCACTGAAGCTTTCTTT
-	TRBV7-2	-	TRBJ1-2	CAGDRTEGYGYTF	TGTGCCGGCGACAGGACGGAAGGGTATGGCTACACCTTC
-	TRBV7-8	-	TRBJ2-4	CASSPGAKNIQYF	TGTGCCAGCAGCCCCGGGGCCAAAAACATTCAGTACTTC
few	TRBV6-6	TRBD1	TRBJ2-5	CASRREQGAGETQYF	TGTGCCAGCAGAAGGGAACAGGGGGCCGGGGAGACCCAGTACTTC
-	TRBV23-1	-	TRBJ2-7	CASSQLAPGACEQYF	TGCGCCAGCAGTCAATTAGCTCCGGGAGCATGTGAGCAGTACTTC
-	TRBV27	TRBD2	TRBJ2-7	CASSSMAGGREQYF	TGTGCCAGCAGTTCCATGGCGGGAGGCCGTGAGCAGTACTTC
-	TRBV21-1	-	TRBJ2-7	CASSKSTDRDSYEQYF	TGTGCCAGCAGCAAATCGACCGACAGGGATTCCTACGAGCAGTACTTC
-	TRBV7-2	-	TRBJ1-5	CASSPGVRGNQPQHF	TGTGCCAGCAGCCCCGGGGTACGAGGCAATCAGCCCCAGCATTTT
-	TRBV25-1	-	TRBJ2-7	CASTGTYEQYF	TGTGCCTCCACAGGGACCTACGAGCAGTACTTC
-	TRBV11-2	-	TRBJ1-3	CASSHPGGRDSGNTIYF	TGTGCCAGCAGCCACCCTGGCGGGAGGGACTCTGGAAACACCATATATTTT
-	TRBV6-5	-	TRBJ1-4	CASSPLSGGLEKLFF	TGTGCCAGCAGTCCTCTATCCGGGGGGCTCGAAAAACTGTTTTTT
-	TRBV4-1	TRBD2	TRBJ2-5	CASGLAGGWAETQYF	TGCGCCAGTGGACTAGCGGGAGGCTGGGCAGAGACCCAGTACTTC
-	TRBV2	-	TRBJ2-5	CASSGVQGIQETQYF	TGTGCCAGCAGTGGGGTTCAGGGGATCCAAGAGACCCAGTACTTC
-	TRBV27	-	TRBJ1-2	CASSLQGGYGYTF	TGTGCCAGCAGTTTACAGGGCGGCTATGGCTACACCTTC
-	TRBV5-1	TRBD2	TRBJ2-5	CASSLGGGETQYF	TGCGCCAGCAGCTTGGGGGGGGGTGAGACCCAGTACTTC
once	TRBV5-1	TRBD1	TRBJ1-5	CASSLAGQGGQPQHF	TGCGCCAGCAGCTTGGCGGGACAGGGAGGTCAGCCCCAGCATTTT
once	TRBV28	-	TRBJ1-5	CASRSSVGNQPQHF	TGTGCCAGCAGATCATCTGTAGGCAATCAGCCCCAGCATTTT
few	TRBV29-1	TRBD1	TRBJ1-1	CSAFRTGGTEAFF	TGCAGCGCCTTTCGGACAGGGGGGACTGAAGCTTTCTTT
few	TRBV7-2	-	TRBJ2-7	CASSSSSDEQYF	TGTGCCAGCAGCTCCTCTAGTGACGAGCAGTACTTC
few	TRBV27	-	TRBJ1-5	CASSLLGASQPQHF	TGTGCCAGCAGTTTATTAGGGGCAAGCCAGCCCCAGCATTTT
few	TRBV5-1	-	TRBJ1-4	CASSLGGKEEKLFF	TGCGCCAGCAGCTTGGGAGGGAAAGAAGAAAAACTGTTTTTT